This TCR beta chain originates from a study of T-cell reconstitution after alpha-beta-depleted transplantation in children. Preparing the TCRbeta library involved the use of unique molecular identifiers. Each CDR3 protein gets one entry after TCRdb re-called the PCR reads with MiXCR. The sample carries about 500,000 distinct CDR3 sequences, approximately 32% recorded once. With 3 bases clipped from V and 2 bases from J, the junction kept 4 bases outside the gene matches. The CDR3 consists of 16 residues. A word on this clonotype: A much larger clone differs from this one at a single base, so this may be a read error.

The chain employs TRBV12-3 or TRBV12-4 and TRBJ1-5, with 10 nucleotides matching TRBD1. The source is a human donor who donated a stem cell graft to a child with aplastic anemia. The input for sequencing was PBMCs from the stem cell graft donor, taken from the stem cell graft. The CDR3 loop is CASSFAGTGGNQPQHF. CDR3 DNA sequence: TGTGCCAGCAGTTTCGCCGGGACAGGGGGCAATCAGCCCCAGCATTTT.